These 3 T cell receptor beta chains were all obtained from the same sample, sequenced in a study of human T cells and chemical hapten exposure. The time point is: pre-sensitization, week 0. This sample's treatment: therapeutic diphenylcyclopropenone sensitization with weekly scalp DPC. From the RACE reads, TCRdb called clonotypes with MiXCR, one entry per CDR3 protein. The data show 57,000 or so distinct CDR3 sequences, around 11% seen once. The source material was whole blood, sampled in connection with sensitization to the hapten diphenylcyclopropenone (DPC). These receptors came from a woman aged 40 to 55 with alopecia areata. Some clones in this sample may be carry-over from other donors' samples.

The V call is TRBV29-1, the J call TRBJ1-2, with D unclear. Germline V gives CDR1 SQVTM, CDR2 ANQGSEA. This CDR3 spans 11 amino acids. V lost 6 bases and J lost 3, with 8 bases in between. This CDR3 is CSVQGYYGYTF. The CDR3, as DNA: TGCAGCGTGCAAGGGTACTATGGCTACACCTTC.

This clonotype occurred a few times. This sequence joins TRBV24-1 and TRBJ2-7, with D possibly called TRBD1 or TRBD2 (5 bases each). CDR1 is KGHDR and CDR2 is SFDVKD in the germline V gene. Trimming left V 2 bases short and J 2 bases short, with 12 bases between. CDR3 length equals 15 residues. Written as DNA, the CDR3 is TGTGCCACCAGTGATTCCAGAGGGACGGCCTACGAGCAGTACTTC. As protein: CATSDSRGTAYEQYF.

As regards this clonotype: A much larger clone lies one base from this, so it may be a read error. This chain uses TRBV18 with TRBJ1-1, with a weak D call TRBD1 (6 bases). This CDR3 is built from 16 residues. CDR1 and CDR2 from the germline V gene are KGHSH and LQKENI. The germline V and J ends were trimmed by 6 bases and 3 bases, with 20 bases remaining between them. The CDR3 protein is CASSRTETGLDTEAFF. DNA for the CDR3: TGTGCCAGCTCTAGAACGGAGACAGGTCTGGACACTGAAGCTTTCTTT.